The present T cell receptor beta chain was sequenced within a study of blood T cell repertoires in COVID-19. Study-level information: Researchers got acute and convalescent COVID-19 samples from the United States, Italy and Spain. PBMCs, B-cell-depleted T cells, or T cells were the source of the cDNA or gDNA that made up the material.

Original processing methods: The authors estimated nucleated cell counts from reference gene primer amplification. Profiled with immunoSEQ multiplex PCR; TCRdb holds only in-frame clones, not every one. V and J calls plus clone size are reproduced from that table; the DNA served to infer D and trimming. The sample comprises 70,000 to 85,000 clones, more than 75% of which are singletons, and 1.5% to 2.5% rests with the top ten. The V end lost 3 bases, the J end lost 5 bases, and 13 bases lay between the germline ends. The CDR3 runs 14 residues. Germline V gene sequence: CDR1 LNHDA, CDR2 SQIVND (reference sequence).

The chain has TRBV19 and TRBJ2-5, with a tentative D call TRBD2 (7 bases). The origin of this receptor is a woman in her fifties or sixties with acute or convalescent COVID-19. Sequenced input: peripheral blood. The CDR3 sequence is CASSIAGAGETQYF. The CDR3 coding sequence is TGTGCCAGTAGTATTGCGGGGGCTGGGGAGACCCAGTACTTC. Full variable domain (missing parts from reference TRBV19 and TRBJ2-5): DGGITQSPKYLFRKEGQNVTLSCEQNLNHDAMYWYRQDPGQGLRLIYYSQIVNDFQKGDIAEGYSVSREKKESFPLTVTSAQKNPTAFYLCASSIAGAGETQYFGPGTRLLVL.